Below, 20 T cell receptor beta chains from the same sample are listed, as sequenced in a study of blood T cell repertoires in COVID-19. Generated by immunoSEQ multiplex PCR, the TCRdb table keeps only in-frame clones and is missing some. The table has 60,000 to 85,000 clones, 89% seen once. The specimen was peripheral blood. The source of these receptors is a woman aged 45-59 years with active COVID-19.

This sequence joins TRBV29-1 and TRBJ1-1; D possibly corresponds to TRBD1 (6 bases). The CDR3 has 13 residues. V was shortened by 4 bases and J by 4 bases, with 13 bases between the two germline ends. CDR1 is SQVTM and CDR2 is ANQGSEA in the germline V gene. The CDR3 DNA sequence: TGCAGCGTTGGCCCCAGAGGGGGCACTGAAGCTTTCTTT. It codes for CSVGPRGGTEAFF. The full variable domain, in which reference TRBV29-1 and TRBJ1-1 provide the parts outside the CDR3, is SAVISQKPSRDICQRGTSLTIQCQVDSQVTMMFWYRQQPGQSLTLIATANQGSEATYESGFVIDKFPISRPNLTFSTLTVSNMSPEDSSIYLCSVGPRGGTEAFFGQGTRLTVV.

This chain joins TRBV6-5 and TRBJ2-7; D might be TRBD1 (5 bases). V was pared by 5 bases and J by 4 bases, with 6 bases between. CDR1 is MNHEY and CDR2 is SVGAGI in the germline V gene. The CDR3 contains 11 residues. This CDR3 reads CASSRQYEQYF. Written as DNA, the CDR3 is TGTGCCAGCAGTCGACAGTACGAGCAGTACTTC.

V usage is TRBV5-1 and J usage is TRBJ2-2, with TRBD1 matching 10 bases. The CDR3 loop spans 15 amino acids. With 5 bases clipped from V and 1 base from J, the junction kept 2 bases outside the gene matches. CDR1 and CDR2 from the germline V gene are SGHRS and YFSETQ. CDR3 sequence: CASRGTGENTGELFF. In nucleotides, the CDR3 is TGCGCCAGCAGAGGGACAGGGGAGAACACCGGGGAGCTGTTTTTT.

The chain employs TRBV28 and TRBJ1-4; a possible D gene is TRBD1 (6 bases). The CDR3 is made up of 15 amino acids. Germline V CDR1 and CDR2: MDHEN, SYDVKM. V was cut by 6 bases and J by 7 bases, with 18 bases left in between. The CDR3 sequence: CASSRIGGRSEKLFF. The CDR3 DNA is TGTGCCAGCAGCCGGATCGGGGGGCGAAGTGAAAAACTGTTTTTT.

This chain joins TRBV29-1 and TRBJ1-1; a weak D match, TRBD1 (5 bases). Germline CDR1 SQVTM, CDR2 ANQGSEA. This CDR3 has 12 residues. The V end was cut by 4 bases, the J end by 4 bases, with 10 bases between. Written as DNA, the CDR3 is TGCAGCGTTGTTGAAGGGGCCACTGAAGCTTTCTTT. As protein: CSVVEGATEAFF.

V is TRBV12-3 or TRBV12-4 and J is TRBJ2-5; TRBD2 agrees at 10 bases. The CDR3 consists of 13 residues. Trimming cost V 8 bases and J 5 bases; bases outside gene matches: 5. CDR3 region: CASVFSGRETQYF. The CDR3 nucleotides read TGTGCCAGCGTTTTTAGCGGGAGGGAGACCCAGTACTTC.

The V gene is TRBV30, the J gene TRBJ2-3; 10 bases align to TRBD1. Losses at the gene ends were 2 bases for V and 3 bases for J; bases not matched to a gene: 8. Germline V lookup: CDR1 GTSNPN, CDR2 SVGIG (reference sequence). The CDR3 extends over 16 amino acids. The CDR3 bases are TGTGCCTGGAGTACGGGACAGGGGACGAGAACAGATACGCAGTATTTT. It is translated as CAWSTGQGTRTDTQYF.

V and J are TRBV2 and TRBJ1-4, with TRBD1 identical over 8 bases. Per germline, CDR1 SNHLY and CDR2 FYNNEI. The CDR3 loop spans 14 amino acids. V was pared by 6 bases and J by 10 bases, with 10 bases of the junction left unmatched. CDR3 amino acids: CASSPGQEARKLFF. DNA for the CDR3: TGTGCCAGCAGCCCGGGACAGGAGGCGAGAAAACTGTTTTTT. Full variable domain (missing parts from reference TRBV2 and TRBJ1-4): EPEVTQTPSHQVTQMGQEVILRCVPISNHLYFYWYRQILGQKVEFLVSFYNNEISEKSEIFDDQFSVERPDGSNFTLKIRSTKLEDSAMYFCASSPGQEARKLFFGSGTQLSVL.

J is TRBJ1-5 and V is TRBV6-5, with D unclear. With 5 bases removed from V and 1 base from J, the gap between germline ends came to 12 bases. Germline loops: CDR1 MNHEY, CDR2 SVGAGI. There are 15 residues in the CDR3. This CDR3 reads CASSPKTLSNQPQHF. The CDR3 DNA sequence: TGTGCCAGCAGTCCCAAGACACTCAGCAATCAGCCCCAGCATTTT.

This clone has only one observation. The CDR3 DNA is TGTGCCAGCAGCCTAGCGGGAGCCATTTTAGAGCAGTACTTC. This codes for CASSLAGAILEQYF. This sequence joins TRBV27 and TRBJ2-7, with TRBD2 matching over 10 bases. Trimming at V came to 6 bases and at J to 7 bases, leaving 9 bases not matched to a gene. Germline assignment: CDR1 MNHEY and CDR2 SMNVEV (reference sequence). This CDR3 has 14 residues.

The chain couples TRBV4-1 to TRBJ1-6, with D perhaps TRBD1 (6 bases). CDR3 length: 15 residues. V was trimmed by 0 bases and J by 7 bases, leaving 10 bases between them. Germline-derived CDR1 and CDR2 are MGHRA and YSYEKL. The CDR3 protein is CASSQDGQGNSPLHF. Here the CDR3 DNA reads TGCGCCAGCAGCCAAGATGGCCAGGGGAATTCACCCCTCCACTTT.

The rearrangement links TRBV11-2 to TRBJ2-2; 7 bases are a match to TRBD1. The CDR3 contains 16 residues. Germline trimming cut 5 bases from V and 2 bases from J; bases unmatched to any gene: 8. The germline CDR1 and CDR2 sequences are SGHAT and FQNNGV. CDR3: CASSVTGDPNTGELFF. The CDR3 bases are TGTGCCAGCAGCGTCACAGGGGACCCCAACACCGGGGAGCTGTTTTTT.

This clone was seen a single time. V gene TRBV5-1 combines with J gene TRBJ1-3; possible D gene TRBD1, 5 bases. The ends were cut back, 0 bases at V and 2 bases at J, with 9 bases in the middle. Germline V gene data show CDR1 as SGHRS and CDR2 as YFSETQ. The length of the CDR3 is 15 residues. In DNA, the CDR3 is TGCGCCAGCAGCTTGGTTGGGGGGGCTGGAAACACCATATATTTT. Translated: CASSLVGGAGNTIYF.

The chain links TRBV10-1 to TRBJ2-5; TRBD2 might be the D (5 bases). The V gene's germline CDR1 is WNHNN and CDR2 SYGVQD (reference sequence). Trimming stripped 8 bases from V and 3 bases from J, with 25 bases between. The CDR3 runs 17 residues. CDR3: CASSSAPRDPREETQYF. CDR3 nucleotides: TGCGCCAGCTCGTCCGCCCCTCGGGATCCGAGAGAAGAGACCCAGTACTTC.

V and J are TRBV27 and TRBJ1-6; unclear D gene. The CDR3 is 17 amino acids. Germline V gene lookup returns CDR1 MNHEY and CDR2 SMNVEV (reference sequence). Trimming stripped 0 bases from V and 7 bases from J, with 16 bases between. CDR3 sequence: CASSLSFGIGSNSPLHF. The CDR3 bases are TGTGCCAGCAGTTTATCGTTCGGGATAGGGAGCAATTCACCCCTCCACTTT.

The chain links TRBV10-1 to TRBJ2-1; the match to TRBD2 covers 8 bases. The CDR3 has 16 amino acids. The V gene's germline CDR1 is WNHNN and CDR2 SYGVQD (reference sequence). Losses at the gene ends were 6 bases for V and 0 bases for J; bases not matched to a gene: 7. CDR3 sequence (DNA): TGCGCCAGCAGCCAGAGCGGGAGTCCCTCCTACAATGAGCAGTTCTTC. Its protein is CASSQSGSPSYNEQFF.

This sequence joins TRBV3-1 (or the pseudogene TRBV3-2) and TRBJ2-7; no clear D. Germline V gives CDR1 LGHDT, CDR2 YNNKEL (reference sequence). The germline V and J ends were trimmed by 4 bases and 3 bases, with 10 bases remaining between them. The CDR3 has 13 residues. CDR3 nucleotides: TGTGCCAGCAGCCCCCCTGGCCGCTACGAGCAGTACTTC. Translating gives CASSPPGRYEQYF.

The rearrangement links TRBV7-2 to TRBJ2-1; TRBD2 matches at 12 bases. The ends lost 3 bases at V and 15 bases at J; junction bases unmatched: 18. The CDR3 runs to 17 residues. Germline CDR1 SGHTA, CDR2 FQGNSA. CDR3 sequence reads: CASSLDSGTSGYKEGFF. The CDR3 nucleotides read TGTGCCAGCAGCTTGGACTCCGGGACTAGCGGGTATAAAGAGGGGTTCTTC.

The CDR3 sequence: CASSLGTSGRTDTQYF. The CDR3 nucleotides read TGTGCCAGCAGCTTAGGGACTAGCGGGAGGACAGATACGCAGTATTTT. The chain has TRBV7-9 and TRBJ2-3; 14 bases fit TRBD2. J was trimmed by 3 bases and V by 1 base; bases with no gene match: 0. Germline lookup yields CDR1 SEHNR and CDR2 FQNEAQ (reference sequence). CDR3 size: 16 residues.

The chain is built from TRBV14 and TRBJ1-4, with 7 bases identical to TRBD1. V shed 4 bases, J shed 7 bases, and the junction held 6 bases outside the gene matches. CDR3 length: 14 amino acids. CDR1 and CDR2 from the germline V gene are SGHDN and FVKESK. This chain's CDR3 is CASSPPRGSEKLFF. CDR3 DNA: TGTGCCAGCAGCCCCCCCAGGGGGAGTGAAAAACTGTTTTTT. The full variable domain, rest sourced from reference TRBV14 and TRBJ1-4, is EAGVTQFPSHSVIEKGQTVTLRCDPISGHDNLYWYRRVMGKEIKFLLHFVKESKQDESGMPNNRFLAERTGGTYSTLKVQPAELEDSGVYFCASSPPRGSEKLFFGSGTQLSVL.